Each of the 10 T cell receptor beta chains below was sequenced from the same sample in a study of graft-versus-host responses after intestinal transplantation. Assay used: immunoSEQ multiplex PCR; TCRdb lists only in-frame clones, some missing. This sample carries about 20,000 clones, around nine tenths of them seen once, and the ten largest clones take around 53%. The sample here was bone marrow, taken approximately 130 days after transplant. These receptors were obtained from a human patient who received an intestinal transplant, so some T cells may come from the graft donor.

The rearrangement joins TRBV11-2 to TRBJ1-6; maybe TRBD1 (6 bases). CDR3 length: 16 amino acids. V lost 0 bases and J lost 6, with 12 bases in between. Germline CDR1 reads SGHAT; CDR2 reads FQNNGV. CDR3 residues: CASSLDGRGGNSPLHF. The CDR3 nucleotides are TGTGCCAGCAGCTTAGACGGGAGGGGGGGTAATTCACCCCTCCACTTT.

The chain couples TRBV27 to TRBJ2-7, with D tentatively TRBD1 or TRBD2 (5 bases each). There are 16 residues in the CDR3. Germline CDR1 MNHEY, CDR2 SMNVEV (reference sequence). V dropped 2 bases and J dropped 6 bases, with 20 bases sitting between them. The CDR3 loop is CASSLLLFGGGSEQYF. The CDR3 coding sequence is TGTGCCAGCAGTTTACTACTGTTCGGTGGGGGTAGCGAGCAGTACTTC.

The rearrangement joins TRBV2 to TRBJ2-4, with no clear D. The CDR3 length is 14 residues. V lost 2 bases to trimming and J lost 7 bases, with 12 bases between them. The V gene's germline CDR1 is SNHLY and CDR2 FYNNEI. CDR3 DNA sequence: TGTGCCAGCAGTGAACGGTCCCGGGTGAACATTCAGTACTTC. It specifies CASSERSRVNIQYF. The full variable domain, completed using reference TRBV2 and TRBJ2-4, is EPEVTQTPSHQVTQMGQEVILRCVPISNHLYFYWYRQILGQKVEFLVSFYNNEISEKSEIFDDQFSVERPDGSNFTLKIRSTKLEDSAMYFCASSERSRVNIQYFGAGTRLSVL.

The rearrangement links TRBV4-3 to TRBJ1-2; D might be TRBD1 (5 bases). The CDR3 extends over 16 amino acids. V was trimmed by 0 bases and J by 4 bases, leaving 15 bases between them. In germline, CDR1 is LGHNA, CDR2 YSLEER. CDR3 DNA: TGCGCCAGCAGCCAAGATCGGGGACCCGGGCTCTATGGCTACACCTTC. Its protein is CASSQDRGPGLYGYTF.

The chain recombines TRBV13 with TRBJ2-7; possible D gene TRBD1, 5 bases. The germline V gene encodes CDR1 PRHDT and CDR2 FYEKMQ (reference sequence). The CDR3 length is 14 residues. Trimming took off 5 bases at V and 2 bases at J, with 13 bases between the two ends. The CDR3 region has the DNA TGTGCCAGCAGCCCAGGAGACAGCCCCTACGAGCAGTACTTC. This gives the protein CASSPGDSPYEQYF.

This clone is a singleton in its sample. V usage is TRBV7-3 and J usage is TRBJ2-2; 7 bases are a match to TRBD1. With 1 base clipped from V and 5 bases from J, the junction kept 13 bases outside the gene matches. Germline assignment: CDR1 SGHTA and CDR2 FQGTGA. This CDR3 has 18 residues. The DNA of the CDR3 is TGTGCCAGCAGCTTAATGCCCACAGGGGCGCCGGGGACCGGGGAGCTGTTTTTT. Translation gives CASSLMPTGAPGTGELFF. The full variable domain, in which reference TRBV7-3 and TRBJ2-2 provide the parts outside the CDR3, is GAGVSQTPSNKVTEKGKYVELRCDPISGHTALYWYRQSLGQGPEFLIYFQGTGAADDSGLPNDRFFAVRPEGSVSTLKIQRTERGDSAVYLCASSLMPTGAPGTGELFFGEGSRLTVL.

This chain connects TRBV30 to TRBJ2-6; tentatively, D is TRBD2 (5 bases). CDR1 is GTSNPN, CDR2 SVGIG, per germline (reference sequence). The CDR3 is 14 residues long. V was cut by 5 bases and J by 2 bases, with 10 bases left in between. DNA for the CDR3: TGTGCCTGGGGAGGAGGAGCTGGGGCCAACGTCCTGACTTTC. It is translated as CAWGGGAGANVLTF.

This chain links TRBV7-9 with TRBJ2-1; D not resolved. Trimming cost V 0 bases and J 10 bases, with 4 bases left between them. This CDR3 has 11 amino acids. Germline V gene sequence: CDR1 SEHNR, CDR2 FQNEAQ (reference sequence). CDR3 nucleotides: TGTGCCAGCAGCTTAGCTAGCGAGCAGTTCTTC. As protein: CASSLASEQFF.

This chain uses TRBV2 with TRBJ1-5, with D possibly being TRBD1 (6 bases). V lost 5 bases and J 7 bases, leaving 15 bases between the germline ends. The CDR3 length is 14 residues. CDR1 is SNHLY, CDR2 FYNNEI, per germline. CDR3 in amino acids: CASSTNGGQQPQHF. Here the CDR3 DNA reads TGTGCCAGCAGTACTAACGGGGGGCAACAGCCCCAGCATTTT.

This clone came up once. The CDR3 DNA sequence: TGTGCCAGCAGTTTGGGCAGGGGTTTTAATCAGCCCCAGCATTTT. It yields the protein CASSLGRGFNQPQHF. The chain employs TRBV6-5 and TRBJ1-5; a weak D match, TRBD1 (6 bases). The CDR3 contains 15 residues. Per germline, CDR1 MNHEY and CDR2 SVGAGI. Trimming left V 4 bases short and J 4 bases short, with 14 bases between.